The next 11 T cell receptor beta chains were all read from a single sample in a study of T-cell reconstitution after alpha-beta-depleted transplantation in children. Unique molecular identifiers were used to barcode this TCRbeta library. In TCRdb, the PCR reads were re-called with MiXCR into one record per CDR3 protein. Among about 640,000 distinct CDR3 sequences listed, roughly 17% were seen once. The sample consisted of PBMCs from the stem cell graft donor, taken from the stem cell graft. The receptor set was obtained from a human donor who donated a stem cell graft to a child with acute myeloid leukemia.

This clonotype was found many times. CDR3 loop: CASSVVGGVNSPLHF. The CDR3 DNA reads as TGTGCCAGCAGCGTAGTGGGAGGGGTAAATTCACCCCTCCACTTT. The V and J genes are TRBV9 and TRBJ1-6, with D possibly TRBD1 on 5 matching bases. Between the trimmed V and J ends, which lost 0 bases and 7 bases, there was a span of 11 bases. The length of the CDR3 is 15 residues. Germline V gives CDR1 SGDLS, CDR2 YYNGEE.

This clonotype was counted ten times or more. The chain carries TRBV29-1 and TRBJ2-7, with D perhaps matching TRBD1 (5 bases). This CDR3 is built from 16 residues. The germline CDR1 and CDR2 sequences are SQVTM and ANQGSEA. Deletions cut 1 base from V and 8 bases from J, with 24 bases between. The CDR3 nucleotides are TGCAGCGTTGAAGCCCCGAGCAGGAGCCAGGGCGTGAAGCAGTACTTC. Protein product: CSVEAPSRSQGVKQYF.

This clonotype was seen repeatedly, ten times or more. J is TRBJ2-3 and V is TRBV20-1; TRBD2 matches at 7 bases. V trimming: 2 bases; J trimming: 1 base; junction bases outside the gene matches: 0. Germline assignment: CDR1 DFQATT and CDR2 SNEGSKA (reference sequence). The CDR3 has 13 residues. The CDR3 loop is CSARLAGTDTQYF. The CDR3 bases are TGCAGTGCTAGACTAGCGGGCACAGATACGCAGTATTTT.

A word on this clonotype: A much larger clone lies one base from this, so it may be a read error. This chain uses TRBV12-5 with TRBJ2-1; D remains ambiguous. The V gene's germline CDR1 is LGHNT and CDR2 FRNRAP. This CDR3 has 16 residues. CDR3: CACGFKAGRPLNEQFF. CDR3 coding DNA: TGTGCTTGTGGTTTTAAGGCCGGACGGCCACTCAATGAGCAGTTCTTC.

The gene calls are TRBV5-1 and TRBJ1-1; D not certain. Germline loops: CDR1 SGHRS, CDR2 YFSETQ. This CDR3 comprises 15 residues. Trimming left V 1 base short and J 3 bases short, with 13 bases between. CDR3 DNA sequence: TGCGCCAGCAGCTTGTCCGGGGTCCCAGACACTGAAGCTTTCTTT. Translating gives CASSLSGVPDTEAFF.

This clonotype was observed a single time. This rearrangement joins TRBV6-2 or TRBV6-3 to TRBJ1-5; D is undetermined. V was pared by 2 bases and J by 7 bases, with 15 bases between. Germline values: CDR1 MNHEY, CDR2 SVGEGT. The CDR3 totals 15 residues. CDR3 sequence reads: CASSYDSEGYQPQHF. DNA of the CDR3: TGTGCCAGCAGTTACGATTCCGAGGGATACCAGCCCCAGCATTTT.

This clonotype was seen a few times. CDR3 amino acids: CASRRTGKIYF. CDR3 DNA sequence: TGTGCCAGCAGACGTACCGGAAAGATATACTTC. The J gene is TRBJ2-5, the V gene TRBV12-3 or TRBV12-4; D remains ambiguous. CDR3 length: 11 residues. Trimming pared 6 bases from V and 14 bases from J, leaving 16 bases between.

The chain uses TRBV29-1 and TRBJ2-7; weak D call: TRBD2 (5 bases). Trimming cost V 7 bases and J 0 bases, with 16 bases left between them. The CDR3 contains 14 residues. Germline lookup yields CDR1 SQVTM and CDR2 ANQGSEA. The chain's CDR3 is CSAKITAGSYEQYF. The CDR3 DNA is TGCAGCGCCAAGATCACGGCGGGCTCCTACGAGCAGTACTTC.

The chain couples TRBV9 to TRBJ2-2; tentative D call: TRBD1 (5 bases). The CDR3 runs 16 residues. V dropped 0 bases and J dropped 1 base, with 10 bases sitting between them. Germline V gene sequence: CDR1 SGDLS, CDR2 YYNGEE. DNA for the CDR3: TGTGCCAGCAGCGTAGGGGGCGGAATGAACACCGGGGAGCTGTTTTTT. This codes for CASSVGGGMNTGELFF.

This clonotype came up many times. V gene TRBV20-1 combines with J gene TRBJ1-1, with 7 bases lining up with TRBD1. V lost 1 base and J lost 5; bases outside the gene matches: 7. Germline loops: CDR1 DFQATT, CDR2 SNEGSKA (reference sequence). CDR3 length equals 14 residues. CDR3 in amino acids: CSARGSGGRTEAFF. The DNA of the CDR3 is TGCAGTGCTAGAGGCTCAGGGGGGAGGACTGAAGCTTTCTTT.

A remark on this clonotype: A much larger clone sits a single nucleotide away, making a read error possible. The chain carries TRBV20-1 and TRBJ1-2; weak D call: TRBD1 (5 bases). CDR1 and CDR2 from the germline V gene are DFQATT and SNEGSKA (reference sequence). The CDR3 has 17 amino acids. For the CDR3, the DNA is TGCGGTACAATAACAGGCCCCCCAACTCCTCGGGCAGAGGGCTACACCTTC. It yields the protein CGTITGPPTPRAEGYTF.